This section outlines one T cell receptor beta chain sequence together with its context. These data are taken from a study of blood T cell repertoires in COVID-19. About the study: T cells, B-cell-depleted T cells, or PBMCs supplied cDNA or gDNA.

Researchers sorted participants into cohorts using their self-reported clinical history. The CDR3 covers 14 residues. V shed 8 bases and J 4 bases; nucleotides not matched to a gene: 5. The V gene's germline CDR1 is MDHEN and CDR2 SYDVKM. Clones were read by immunoSEQ multiplex PCR, and TCRdb kept only the in-frame ones, dropping some. The sample includes roughly 200,000 clones, roughly 85% seen only once; the top ten take around 20%. Source material: PBMCs or T cells enriched from blood (not recorded which). The V and J genes are TRBV28 and TRBJ1-3, with TRBD1 matching 10 bases. The source is a man aged 35-49 years who had recovered from COVID-19. The DNA for the CDR3 is TGTGCCAGCCGACAGGGGGCGAAAGGAAACACCATATATTTT. Translation gives CASRQGAKGNTIYF.